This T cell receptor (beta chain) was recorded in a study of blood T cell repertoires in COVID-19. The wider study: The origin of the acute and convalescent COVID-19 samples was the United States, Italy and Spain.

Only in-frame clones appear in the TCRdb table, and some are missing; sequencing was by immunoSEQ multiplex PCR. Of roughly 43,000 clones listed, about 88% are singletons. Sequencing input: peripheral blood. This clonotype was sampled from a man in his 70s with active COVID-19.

This CDR3 reads CASRLTDRAGNTIYF. The CDR3 nucleotides read TGTGCCAGCAGACTAACCGACAGGGCTGGAAACACCATATATTTT. This rearrangement joins TRBV11-2 to TRBJ1-3; 7 positions match TRBD1. The CDR3 has 15 amino acids. Trimming cost V 6 bases and J 2 bases; bases outside gene matches: 7. Germline V gene data show CDR1 as SGHAT and CDR2 as FQNNGV.